This T cell receptor beta chain was profiled in a study of cytomegalovirus exposure and HLA in healthy donors. For the study at large: A subsequent analysis stated that the 120 validation repertoires were run on the same platform as the roughly 670 first-cohort repertoires. Whole-study results and caveats: Whilst most TCR sequences proved rare, a subset of public TCRs occurred across many donors. The classifier, whose performance was assessed in both the original and validation cohorts, reportedly diagnosed cytomegalovirus status with high specificity and sensitivity.

Among the approximately 110 subjects of the validation cohort, separate from the approximately 670-subject first cohort, were the donors. Sequenced by immunoSEQ multiplex PCR; TCRdb stores in-frame clones only, minus some. Here the sample spans 100,000 to 120,000 clones, roughly 88% being singletons. As regards this clone: The target antigen is unknown.

This CDR3 comprises 16 residues. Trimming removed 0 bases from V and 1 base from J; junction bases left unmatched: 4. Germline lookup yields CDR1 SGHTA and CDR2 FQGNSA. The sample consisted of PBMCs. The gene calls are TRBV7-2 and TRBJ2-7; 9 positions agree with TRBD1. This TCR was recovered from a woman between 18 and 29 years old in good health and CMV-seronegative. CDR3 loop: CASSLATGTGSYEQYF. In DNA form, the CDR3 reads TGTGCCAGCAGCTTAGCTACCGGGACAGGGTCCTACGAGCAGTACTTC.